This T cell receptor beta chain was sequenced during a study of T cell repertoires in cytomegalovirus infection. V lost 6 bases and J lost 8, with 13 bases in between. Germline lookup yields CDR1 MDHEN and CDR2 SYDVKM. The CDR3 runs to 13 residues. Note on this clonotype: Its cognate antigen is unknown.

TCRdb re-analysed the reads in MiXCR, keeping a single row per CDR3 protein. Of about 920,000 distinct CDR3 sequences listed, 25% to 40% are singletons. The rearrangement links TRBV28 to TRBJ1-4, with a possible D match to TRBD1 (6 bases). Sample: cultured CD8+ T cells from PBMCs, taken from culture after CMV antigen stimulation. This receptor was obtained from a human donor in good health (CMV status not recorded). Some clones in this sample may be carry-over from other donors' samples. The CDR3 nucleotides are TGTGCCAGCAGCCACAGGGTTAGGGAAAAACTGTTTTTT. It is translated as CASSHRVREKLFF. Full variable domain (missing parts from reference TRBV28 and TRBJ1-4): DVKVTQSSRYLVKRTGEKVFLECVQDMDHENMFWYRQDPGLGLRLIYFSYDVKMKEKGDIPEGYSVSREKKERFSLILESASTNQTSMYLCASSHRVREKLFFGSGTQLSVL.